The rows below give T cell receptor beta chains drawn from one sample of a study of blood T cell repertoires in COVID-19. Sequenced by immunoSEQ multiplex PCR; TCRdb stores in-frame clones only, minus some. The top ten hold 4.8% of the sample, which has 140,000 to 150,000 clones, roughly 80% seen once. The sequenced material came from peripheral blood. These receptors all come from a human donor in a cohort sampled during active COVID-19. CDR3s include the opening cysteine and the closing phenylalanine or tryptophan. A D gene is named only where the DNA matches it firmly. Only some rows state a clone size, as once, few, many or a class for expanded clones.

d_call	v_call	j_call	clone_size	cdr3_aa	cdr3_nt
TRBD1	TRBV10-3	TRBJ1-4	-	CAISEGQGGLNEKLFF	TGTGCCATCAGTGAGGGACAGGGTGGCCTGAATGAAAAACTGTTTTTT
TRBD2	TRBV19	TRBJ2-7	-	CASSERGGGEQYF	TGTGCCAGTTCCGAGCGGGGGGGTGGCGAGCAGTACTTC
-	TRBV5-1	TRBJ2-2	-	CASSKGATGTSTGELFF	TGCGCCAGCAGCAAAGGAGCCACAGGGACGAGCACCGGGGAGCTGTTTTTT
TRBD2	TRBV5-1	TRBJ2-5	-	CASSHSGGPQETQYF	TGCGCCAGCAGTCATAGCGGGGGCCCACAAGAGACCCAGTACTTC
-	TRBV7-2	TRBJ2-7	few	CASSLSTGISYEQYF	TGTGCCAGCAGCTTATCCACAGGGATTTCCTACGAGCAGTACTTC
-	TRBV5-1	TRBJ2-2	few	CASSLAGGLPTGELFF	TGCGCCAGCAGCTTGGCCGGGGGGCTCCCGACCGGGGAGCTGTTTTTT
-	TRBV21-1	TRBJ2-4	-	CASSPGNIQYF	TGTGCCAGCAGCCCCGGGAACATTCAGTACTTC
-	TRBV9	TRBJ1-5	-	CASSVGQDSNQPQHF	TGTGCCAGCAGCGTAGGACAAGATAGCAATCAGCCCCAGCATTTT
TRBD1	TRBV28	TRBJ2-1	-	CASSSGTGSFYNEQFF	TGTGCCAGCAGTTCCGGGACAGGGAGTTTCTACAATGAGCAGTTCTTC
-	TRBV30	TRBJ2-2	-	CAWRWSKNTGELFF	TGTGCCTGGAGATGGAGCAAAAACACCGGGGAGCTGTTTTTT
TRBD1	TRBV13	TRBJ1-1	-	CASKRTGNTEAFF	TGTGCCAGCAAGCGGACAGGGAACACTGAAGCTTTCTTT
TRBD1	TRBV28	TRBJ1-5	-	CASSSGGDGNQPQHF	TGTGCCAGCAGTTCAGGGGGCGACGGCAATCAGCCCCAGCATTTT
TRBD1	TRBV3-1/TRBV3-2	TRBJ2-7	-	CASSQEPGQGYGEQYF	TGTGCCAGCAGCCAAGAACCGGGACAGGGGTACGGCGAGCAGTACTTC
TRBD2	TRBV11-3	TRBJ2-4	once	CASSLDGLAGRAKNIQYF	TGTGCCAGCAGCTTAGATGGACTAGCGGGTAGAGCCAAAAACATTCAGTACTTC
-	TRBV30	TRBJ1-3	once	CAWSRDSGSGNTIYF	TGTGCCTGGAGTAGAGACTCCGGCTCTGGAAACACCATATATTTT
TRBD2	TRBV9	TRBJ2-1	-	CASSPWTSGYNEQFF	TGTGCCAGCAGCCCTTGGACTAGCGGCTACAATGAGCAGTTCTTC
TRBD1	TRBV6-1	TRBJ1-2	-	CASSEVRGVDGYTF	TGTGCCAGCAGTGAAGTCAGGGGGGTTGATGGCTACACCTTC
TRBD1	TRBV4-1	TRBJ1-2	many	CASSQTGTGFTFYGYTF	TGCGCCAGCAGCCAAACCGGGACAGGGTTCACGTTCTATGGCTACACCTTC
-	TRBV28	TRBJ1-2	-	CASSHQIDYYTF	TGTGCCAGCAGCCACCAAATAGACTACTACACCTTC
-	TRBV10-3	TRBJ2-5	-	CAISEGLGSQETQYF	TGTGCCATCAGTGAGGGGCTCGGCAGCCAAGAGACCCAGTACTTC
-	TRBV4-1	TRBJ1-6	-	CASSHPGGGRSNSPLHF	TGCGCCAGCAGCCATCCGGGGGGGGGTAGGTCTAATTCACCCCTCCACTTT
TRBD1	TRBV28	TRBJ1-2	once	CASSQSGQGARLGGYTF	TGTGCCAGCAGTCAAAGTGGACAGGGGGCCAGGTTAGGCGGCTACACCTTC
TRBD1	TRBV6-6	TRBJ2-7	-	CASSPPRDRAYEQYF	TGTGCCAGCAGCCCTCCTCGGGACAGGGCTTACGAGCAGTACTTC
TRBD2	TRBV7-3	TRBJ2-1	once	CASSSNSGRAEGEQFF	TGTGCCAGCAGCTCTAATAGCGGGAGGGCCGAGGGAGAGCAGTTCTTC
-	TRBV4-2	TRBJ2-5	-	CASSQEEGGETQYF	TGTGCCAGCAGCCAGGAAGAGGGCGGAGAGACCCAGTACTTC
TRBD1	TRBV6-5	TRBJ1-3	-	CARNRGFSGNTIYF	TGTGCCAGAAACAGGGGCTTCTCTGGAAACACCATATATTTT
-	TRBV5-4	TRBJ2-2	-	CASSLDSKNTGELFF	TGTGCCAGCAGCTTGGACAGTAAAAACACCGGGGAGCTGTTTTTT
TRBD1	TRBV11-2	TRBJ1-2	-	CASSLDPGQGSFNYGYTF	TGTGCCAGCAGCTTAGACCCGGGACAGGGATCCTTTAACTATGGCTACACCTTC
TRBD1	TRBV7-6	TRBJ2-7	-	CASSFRDRSSYEQYF	TGTGCCAGCAGCTTCCGGGACAGGAGCTCCTACGAGCAGTACTTC
TRBD2	TRBV7-9	TRBJ2-3	-	CASSRGLAGFDTQYF	TGTGCCAGCAGCCGCGGACTAGCGGGGTTCGATACGCAGTATTTT
TRBD2	TRBV28	TRBJ2-3	-	CASSWTGTRRTDTQYF	TGTGCCAGCAGTTGGACCGGGACTAGGCGCACAGATACGCAGTATTTT
TRBD2	TRBV7-9	TRBJ2-3	-	CASSLGMSGSVADTQYF	TGTGCCAGCAGCTTAGGAATGAGCGGGAGTGTGGCAGATACGCAGTATTTT
TRBD2	TRBV24-1	TRBJ2-2	-	CATSSGGNTGELFF	TGTGCCACCTCTAGCGGGGGAAACACCGGGGAGCTGTTTTTT
TRBD2	TRBV5-5	TRBJ2-7	-	CASSSGLAGGRSSYEQYF	TGTGCCAGCAGCTCCGGACTAGCGGGGGGCAGATCCTCCTACGAGCAGTACTTC
-	TRBV14	TRBJ1-2	-	CASSHLGSSYNYGYTF	TGTGCCAGCAGCCATCTGGGCAGTTCCTATAACTATGGCTACACCTTC
-	TRBV5-5	TRBJ2-1	-	CASSRGLGAYNEQFF	TGTGCCAGCAGCCGTGGACTTGGCGCCTACAATGAGCAGTTCTTC
-	TRBV15	TRBJ2-6	-	CATLDSRTSGANVLTF	TGTGCCACCTTGGACTCTAGGACGTCTGGGGCCAACGTCCTGACTTTC
-	TRBV7-3	TRBJ2-1	-	CASSVLVASYNEQFF	TGTGCCAGCAGCGTTCTAGTGGCTTCCTACAATGAGCAGTTCTTC
TRBD1	TRBV19	TRBJ2-3	-	CASSIEGTGLDTQYF	TGTGCCAGTAGTATAGAAGGGACAGGGCTGGATACGCAGTATTTT
-	TRBV28	TRBJ1-1	-	CASRDAGLNTEAFF	TGTGCCAGCAGGGATGCAGGGCTGAACACTGAAGCTTTCTTT
-	TRBV3-1/TRBV3-2	TRBJ2-1	few	CASSQDIVASSPYSGNEQFF	TGTGCCAGCAGCCAAGACATAGTGGCTTCTAGCCCCTACTCAGGCAATGAGCAGTTCTTC
-	TRBV6-2/TRBV6-3	TRBJ2-3	once	CASSYEDTQYF	TGTGCCAGCAGTTACGAGGATACGCAGTATTTT
-	TRBV7-8	TRBJ1-1	-	CASSSQGRTEAFF	TGTGCCAGCAGCTCACAGGGTCGGACTGAAGCTTTCTTT
TRBD2	TRBV7-2	TRBJ2-7	-	CASSLKVTAGGLLEQYF	TGTGCCAGCAGCTTAAAAGTAACAGCGGGGGGGCTACTCGAGCAGTACTTC
TRBD2	TRBV28	TRBJ2-2	-	CASSLSWLAVHTGELFF	TGTGCCAGCAGTTTGTCGTGGCTAGCGGTTCACACCGGGGAGCTGTTTTTT
TRBD1	TRBV27	TRBJ2-2	-	CASGTGAKGELFF	TGTGCCAGCGGGACAGGGGCTAAGGGGGAGCTGTTTTTT
-	TRBV7-2	TRBJ2-4	-	CASSPPVAKNIQYF	TGTGCCAGCAGCCCTCCTGTAGCCAAAAACATTCAGTACTTC
TRBD2	TRBV27	TRBJ2-5	-	CASAGLAGGEETQYF	TGTGCCAGCGCGGGACTAGCGGGGGGAGAAGAGACCCAGTACTTC
-	TRBV19	TRBJ2-1	-	CASSIRESGKNEQFF	TGTGCCAGTAGTATAAGGGAGTCAGGCAAAAATGAGCAGTTCTTC
TRBD1	TRBV18	TRBJ1-4	-	CASSSGQVEKLFF	TGTGCCAGCTCATCAGGACAGGTCGAAAAACTGTTTTTT
-	TRBV28	TRBJ1-1	-	CASRPGGGPEAFF	TGTGCCAGCAGGCCTGGGGGGGGCCCTGAAGCTTTCTTT
-	TRBV10-3	TRBJ1-3	once	CAISEGVVSGNTIYF	TGTGCCATCAGTGAAGGGGTGGTCTCTGGAAACACCATATATTTT
-	TRBV5-6	TRBJ2-1	-	CASSPIGSRGQFF	TGTGCCAGCAGCCCCATCGGTTCCCGCGGGCAGTTCTTC
-	TRBV30	TRBJ2-4	-	CAWSRGTDSNIQYF	TGTGCCTGGAGTCGGGGGACAGACAGCAACATTCAGTACTTC
TRBD1	TRBV4-2	TRBJ1-1	-	CASSRLEDRAIMGTEAFF	TGTGCCAGCAGCCGGCTAGAGGACAGGGCCATAATGGGCACTGAAGCTTTCTTT
TRBD2	TRBV7-6	TRBJ2-1	-	CASSLEPSGSYNEQFF	TGTGCCAGCAGCTTAGAGCCGAGCGGGAGTTACAATGAGCAGTTCTTC
-	TRBV7-2	TRBJ2-7	-	CASSHRQVNTYEQYF	TGTGCCAGCAGCCATCGACAGGTTAATACCTACGAGCAGTACTTC
-	TRBV18	TRBJ2-3	-	CASSPKGDTQYF	TGTGCCAGCTCCCCCAAGGGGGATACGCAGTATTTT
TRBD1	TRBV6-5	TRBJ1-5	-	CASRTGNNQPQHF	TGTGCCAGCAGGACAGGGAACAATCAGCCCCAGCATTTT